This TCR beta chain was sequenced in a study of cytomegalovirus exposure and HLA in healthy donors. The CDR3 spans 14 residues. The V end lost 1 base, the J end lost 6 bases, and 14 bases lay between the germline ends. The germline CDR1 and CDR2 sequences are SGHKS and YYEKEE (reference sequence). Using immunoSEQ multiplex PCR, the repertoire was profiled, and TCRdb retains in-frame clones only, with some absent. The profile covers about 130,000 clones, with more than 70% appearing a single time and approximately 1.5% taken by the ten largest. The source material was PBMCs. The V gene is TRBV5-5, the J gene TRBJ2-7; D is possibly TRBD2 (7 bases). This clonotype originated in a man aged 25 to 40 in good health and CMV-seronegative. DNA of the CDR3: TGTGCCAGCAGCTTGACTGCGGGGGCGGGCGAGCAGTACTTC. Protein sequence: CASSLTAGAGEQYF.